The clone carrying this T cell receptor beta chain was found once. The CDR3 runs 14 residues. V was clipped by 5 bases and J by 7 bases, with 18 bases between them. Germline-derived CDR1 and CDR2 are SGHAT and FQDESV (reference sequence). This sample was included in a study of blood T cell repertoires in COVID-19. Study background: PBMCs, B-cell-depleted T cells, or T cells provided the cDNA or gDNA that made up the material.

Per the original data handling: Nucleated cell counts were estimated from reference gene primer amplification. Profiled with immunoSEQ multiplex PCR; TCRdb holds only in-frame clones, not every one. V and J calls and clone size follow that table, whereas D and trimming were derived from the DNA. The sample has around 270,000 clones, about 87% seen once. Sequencing was carried out using peripheral blood. The rearrangement links TRBV11-1 to TRBJ2-7; D is perhaps TRBD1 (5 bases). The origin of this receptor is a man aged 60 to 75 who had recovered from COVID-19. Here the CDR3 DNA reads TGTGCCAGCAGCCGCTCAATGGGGCCGGAGGAGCAGTACTTC. This codes for CASSRSMGPEEQYF.